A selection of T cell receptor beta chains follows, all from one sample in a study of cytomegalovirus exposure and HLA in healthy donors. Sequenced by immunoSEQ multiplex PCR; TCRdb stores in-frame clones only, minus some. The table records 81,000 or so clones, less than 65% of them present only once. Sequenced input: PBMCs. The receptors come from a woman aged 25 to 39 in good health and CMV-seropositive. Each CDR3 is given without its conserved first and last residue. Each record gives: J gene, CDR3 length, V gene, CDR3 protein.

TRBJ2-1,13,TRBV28,ASQSSASGVFEQF
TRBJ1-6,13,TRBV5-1,ASSPRTGPDSPLH
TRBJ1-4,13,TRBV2,ASSNQGGTNEKLF
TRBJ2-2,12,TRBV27,ASSLSAGTGELF
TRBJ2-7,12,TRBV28,ASSLDSPAYEQY
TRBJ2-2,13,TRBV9,ASSVEGSVSGELF
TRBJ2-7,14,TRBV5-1,ASSLSSGQGNYEQY
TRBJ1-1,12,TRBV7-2,ASSRTAQNTEAF
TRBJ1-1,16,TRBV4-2,ASSQDGGARVMNTEAF
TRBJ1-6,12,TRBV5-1,ASSLGQGVSPLH
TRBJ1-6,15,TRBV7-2,ASSFIRDRGRNSPLH
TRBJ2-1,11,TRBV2,ATGLASYNEQF
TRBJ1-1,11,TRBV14,ASSQDRGTEAF
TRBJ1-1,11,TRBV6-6,ASSMTENTEAF
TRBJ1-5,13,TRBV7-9,ASSLSQQGNQPQH